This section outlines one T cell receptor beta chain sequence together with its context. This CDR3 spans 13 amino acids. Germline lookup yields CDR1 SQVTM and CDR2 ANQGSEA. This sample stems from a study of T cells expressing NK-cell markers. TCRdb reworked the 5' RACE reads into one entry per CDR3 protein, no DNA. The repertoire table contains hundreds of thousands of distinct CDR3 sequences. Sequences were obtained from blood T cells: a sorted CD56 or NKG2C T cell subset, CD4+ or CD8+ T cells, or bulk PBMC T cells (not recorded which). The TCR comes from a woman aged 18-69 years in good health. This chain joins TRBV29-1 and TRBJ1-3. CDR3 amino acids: CSAHPLQGNTIYF. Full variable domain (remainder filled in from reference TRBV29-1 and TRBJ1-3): SAVISQKPSRDICQRGTSLTIQCQVDSQVTMMFWYRQQPGQSLTLIATANQGSEATYESGFVIDKFPISRPNLTFSTLTVSNMSPEDSSIYLCSAHPLQGNTIYFGEGSWLTVV.